This T cell receptor beta chain was retrieved from a study of OX40 agonist ivuxolimab in advanced cancers. The wider study: Patients with prior anti-PD-1, anti-PD-L1 or anti-CTLA-4 therapy were eligible; 40% had some. Partial responses, seen in three patients, involved one hepatocellular carcinoma and two cutaneous melanomas.

General study results and limits: At doses 0.1 to 3.0 mg/kg, CD4+ and CD8+ clones expanded. Expanded peripheral T-cell antigen specificity went undetermined.

The protocol was immunoSEQ multiplex PCR, while the TCRdb copy is restricted to in-frame clones and leaves out a portion. The sample includes 77,000 or so clones, roughly 90% of them seen just once. This CDR3 spans 16 amino acids. In its sample, this clone was seen once. The antigen is undetermined. The chain combines TRBV21-1 with TRBJ1-4. TRBV21-1 is a pseudogene. The TCR comes from an adult with an advanced solid tumor such as melanoma, head and neck, liver or kidney cancer. Sequenced material: CD4+ or CD8+ T cells sorted from blood, taken in a trial of the OX40 agonist ivuxolimab. The CDR3 loop reads CASSSPRGLGSEKLFF. The DNA for the CDR3 is TGTGCCAGCAGCAGCCCCCGAGGGCTGGGGAGCGAAAAACTGTTTTTT.